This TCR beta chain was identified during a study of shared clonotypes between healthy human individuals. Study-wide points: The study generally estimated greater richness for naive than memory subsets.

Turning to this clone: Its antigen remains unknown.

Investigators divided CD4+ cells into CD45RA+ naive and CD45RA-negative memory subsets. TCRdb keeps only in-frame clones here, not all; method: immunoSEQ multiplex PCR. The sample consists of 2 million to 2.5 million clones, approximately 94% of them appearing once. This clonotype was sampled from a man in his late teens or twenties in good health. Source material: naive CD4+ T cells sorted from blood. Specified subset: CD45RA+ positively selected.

CDR3 nucleotide sequence: TGTGCCTGGACAATACAGGGTAACACTGAAGCTTTCTTT. Protein: CAWTIQGNTEAFF. The chain uses TRBV30 and TRBJ1-1; D may be TRBD1 (6 bases). The length of the CDR3 is 13 residues. V lost 4 bases to trimming and J lost 2 bases, with 11 bases between them. Germline-derived CDR1 and CDR2 are GTSNPN and SVGIG (reference sequence).